Listed below are T cell receptor beta chains from one sample, sequenced in a study of monozygotic twins with inflammatory bowel disease. TCRdb re-called the 5' RACE reads and catalogs CDR3 proteins one per entry, DNA excluded. The listing contains 350,000 to 550,000 distinct CDR3 sequences. Material for sequencing was blood. Source of these receptors: a human donor with ulcerative colitis or Crohn's disease, or a healthy co-twin of an affected twin (not recorded which). Each CDR3 is given with its conserved first and last residue. Each record gives: J gene, V gene, CDR3 protein.

TRBJ2-1 | TRBV29-1 | CSVHSGSSYNEQFF
TRBJ2-1 | TRBV6-1 | CASSEGGTGWSTYNEQFF
TRBJ2-5 | TRBV7-7 | CASSLDGVRGETQYF
TRBJ1-5 | TRBV19 | CASSKTTGMPQHF
TRBJ1-2 | TRBV29-1 | CSVEGGYDGYTF
TRBJ2-7 | TRBV6-5 | CASSTGTLQYF
TRBJ1-1 | TRBV20-1 | CSAHRPHTEAFF
TRBJ1-5 | TRBV5-5 | CASTLGFGSNQPQHF
TRBJ1-1 | TRBV29-1 | CSVLGQGATEAFF
TRBJ2-7 | TRBV29-1 | CSVVGQTIYEQYF
TRBJ1-2 | TRBV6-6 | CASIERDWDGYTF
TRBJ2-7 | TRBV20-1 | CSATSQREDSYEQYF
TRBJ2-5 | TRBV29-1 | CSVGTLEETQYF
TRBJ1-2 | TRBV18 | CASSPMADYGYTF
TRBJ2-2 | TRBV29-1 | CSVILAGTGELFF
TRBJ2-3 | TRBV4-1 | CASSPKAGGIDTQYF
TRBJ1-2 | TRBV11-2 | CASRKSGQGASGYTF
TRBJ2-1 | TRBV11-2 | CASSSDRDRVDRSPYNEQFF
TRBJ2-2 | TRBV19 | CASSIVGGGLGELFF
TRBJ1-1 | TRBV27 | CASSSNAGLTGAFF
TRBJ1-4 | TRBV5-4 | CASSSAGGLREKLFF
TRBJ1-5 | TRBV6-6 | CASSYVGLPQHF
TRBJ1-1 | TRBV5-4 | CASSLVGYMNTEAFF
TRBJ2-1 | TRBV20-1 | CSARDRQGRYNEQFF
TRBJ1-2 | TRBV18 | CASSPKRDGYGYTF
TRBJ2-1 | TRBV2 | CASSAGTVNNEQFF
TRBJ2-3 | TRBV7-3 | CASSSGLPYSTDTQYF
TRBJ1-5 | TRBV5-1 | CASSLEGRGDQPQHF
TRBJ2-1 | TRBV6-2/TRBV6-3 | CASSYFRFHEQFF
TRBJ2-4 | TRBV3-1 | CASHLAGDHFQYF
TRBJ2-5 | TRBV27 | CASSHRGGETQYF
TRBJ1-1 | TRBV5-1 | CASSLYQHTEAFF
TRBJ1-4 | TRBV3-1 | CASSQDRGLVAEKLFF
TRBJ2-3 | TRBV20-1 | CSEIGTSFNPDTQYF
TRBJ1-5 | TRBV4-3 | CASSPGVSFNNQPQHF
TRBJ1-6 | TRBV19 | CASAEVAGYSPLHF
TRBJ2-2 | TRBV5-4 | CASSLAGGLLGRTGELFF
TRBJ1-6 | TRBV20-1 | CSARDSRTGTDNSPLHF
TRBJ1-3 | TRBV7-2 | CASSLEDRRSGNTIYF
TRBJ2-2 | TRBV7-8 | CASSLEGLMNTGELFF
TRBJ2-2 | TRBV11-1 | CASSTLKDYDTGELFF
TRBJ1-1 | TRBV5-1 | CASSRQEGRDTEAFF
TRBJ1-1 | TRBV11-1 | CASSFPGTNTEAFF
TRBJ2-1 | TRBV30 | CAWRGAGLQGFF
TRBJ1-1 | TRBV29-1 | CSVGWVNGANTEAFF
TRBJ1-5 | TRBV24-1 | CATSEEGRNQPQHF
TRBJ2-3 | TRBV7-6 | CASSLARGLAGGPPDTQYF
TRBJ2-7 | TRBV25-1 | CASSGRDRTWQYF